What follows are 31 T cell receptor beta chains derived from one specimen sequenced in a study of OX40 agonist ivuxolimab in advanced cancers. To prepare the library, the immunoSEQ multiplex PCR assay was applied. TCRdb took over this immuneACCESS table, retaining in-frame rearrangements with V and J assigned. Such tables are incomplete; in checked studies, under half of the missing clones stem from an unresolved V gene, and the remainder is unexplained. Recorded for this sample are some 96,000 clones; 89% of them occurred a single time. The ten largest clones capture around 0.16% of the sample. The specimen comprised CD4+ or CD8+ T cells sorted from blood, sampled in a trial of the OX40 agonist ivuxolimab. The origin of the receptors is an adult with an advanced solid tumor such as melanoma, head and neck, liver or kidney cancer.

The rearrangement joins TRBV19 to TRBJ2-3; 8 bases fit TRBD2. The CDR3 contains 14 residues. V was clipped by 3 bases and J by 9 bases; unmatched bases: 8. Germline lookup yields CDR1 LNHDA and CDR2 SQIVND (reference sequence). The CDR3 loop reads CASSIPPPSGTQYF. The CDR3 DNA reads as TGTGCCAGTAGTATCCCCCCCCCTAGCGGGACGCAGTATTTT.

The chain combines TRBV5-1 with TRBJ2-7; either TRBD1 or TRBD2 may supply D (5 bases each). The CDR3 totals 14 residues. Trimming cost V 0 bases and J 11 bases, with 18 bases left between them. Germline CDR1 is SGHRS and CDR2 is YFSETQ. This CDR3 reads CASSLGGGIISKYF. The CDR3 coding sequence is TGCGCCAGCAGCTTGGGTGGGGGAATTATATCAAAGTACTTC. The variable domain in full, with the rest retrieved from reference TRBV5-1 and TRBJ2-7, is KAGVTQTPRYLIKTRGQQVTLSCSPISGHRSVSWYQQTPGQGLQFLFEYFSETQRNKGNFPGRFSGRQFSNSRSEMNVSTLELGDSALYLCASSLGGGIISKYFGPGTRLTVT.

This rearrangement joins TRBV5-1 to TRBJ1-2; 10 nucleotides align to TRBD1. The CDR3 loop spans 15 amino acids. The germline gives CDR1 SGHRS, CDR2 YFSETQ. After removal of 2 bases from V and 5 bases from J, the junction contained 6 bases not matched to a gene. The CDR3, as DNA: TGCGCCAGCAGCTTAACGACGGGACAGGGGTATGGCTACACCTTC. It specifies CASSLTTGQGYGYTF.

The count of this clone is one. The genes are TRBV5-5 and TRBJ1-1; D not certain. The CDR3 is 12 amino acids. CDR1 and CDR2 from the germline V gene are SGHKS and YYEKEE (reference sequence). Trimming removed 2 bases from V and 8 bases from J, with 10 bases in between. The CDR3, as DNA: TGTGCCAGCAGCTTAGACCCCTGGGAAGCTTTCTTT. Amino acid sequence: CASSLDPWEAFF.

This clone was picked up one time. The chain joins TRBV2 to TRBJ2-2; the D is unclear. The CDR3 length is 13 residues. V was clipped by 10 bases and J by 6 bases, with 15 bases between them. Germline loops: CDR1 SNHLY, CDR2 FYNNEI. In DNA form, the CDR3 reads TGTGCCACTCGTGACCTCGATGCCGGGGAGCTGTTTTTT. It specifies CATRDLDAGELFF.

The chain combines TRBV30 with TRBJ2-7; D is perhaps TRBD2 (6 bases). This CDR3 has 15 amino acids. Trimming cost V 2 bases and J 2 bases, with 16 bases left between them. The germline gives CDR1 GTSNPN, CDR2 SVGIG (reference sequence). The CDR3 here is CAWSPGTPDTYEQYF. CDR3 nucleotide sequence: TGTGCCTGGAGTCCCGGGACTCCTGATACCTACGAGCAGTACTTC.

The gene calls are TRBV27 and TRBJ1-2, with 8 nucleotides matching TRBD1. Germline lookup yields CDR1 MNHEY and CDR2 SMNVEV (reference sequence). The length of the CDR3 is 14 residues. Trimming took 2 bases from V and 4 from J; bases not matched to a gene: 3. The CDR3, as DNA: TGTGCCAGCAGTTTACAAGACAGGGGCTATGGCTACACCTTC. Residues: CASSLQDRGYGYTF.

V gene TRBV4-2 combines with J gene TRBJ2-7; D is perhaps TRBD1 (6 bases). The CDR3 has 14 residues. Germline lookup yields CDR1 LGHNA and CDR2 YNFKEQ. V was pared by 0 bases and J by 2 bases, with 8 bases between. This chain's CDR3 is CASSQDAGAYEQYF. The CDR3 DNA reads as TGTGCCAGCAGCCAAGATGCAGGGGCCTACGAGCAGTACTTC.

The CDR3 DNA follows: TGCGCCAGCAGCTTGGTTCTTTCAGCGGGAGCAGATACGCAGTATTTT. Protein product: CASSLVLSAGADTQYF. This rearrangement joins TRBV5-1 to TRBJ2-3; 8 bases fit TRBD2. Germline CDR1 SGHRS, CDR2 YFSETQ. This CDR3 is built from 16 residues. Trimming cost V 0 bases and J 4 bases; bases outside gene matches: 7.

The chain joins TRBV28 to TRBJ1-2; 9 nucleotides line up with TRBD1. Germline V gene lookup returns CDR1 MDHEN and CDR2 SYDVKM. The V segment lost 6 bases and the J segment 8 bases; nucleotides outside the gene matches: 13. CDR3 length: 15 amino acids. This CDR3 reads CASSLALGQGWGYTF. CDR3 nucleotide sequence: TGTGCCAGCAGCCTAGCCCTGGGACAGGGTTGGGGCTACACCTTC.

The chain joins TRBV6-5 to TRBJ1-3; D ambiguous. The V gene's germline CDR1 is MNHEY and CDR2 SVGAGI. Trimming took off 4 bases at V and 0 bases at J, with 10 bases between the two ends. The CDR3 extends over 15 amino acids. The CDR3, as DNA: TGTGCCAGCAGTTCGGACCGTCCCTCTGGAAACACCATATATTTT. Amino acid sequence: CASSSDRPSGNTIYF.

This clone was seen a few times. This chain links TRBV25-1 with TRBJ1-6; D is perhaps TRBD1 (5 bases). The CDR3 is made up of 15 amino acids. Germline CDR1 and CDR2: MGHDK and SYGVNS. The ends were cut back, 7 bases at V and 2 bases at J, with 12 bases in the middle. CDR3 DNA sequence: TGTGCCAGCACCGAGGGGAGCACCTATAATTCACCCCTCCACTTT. Amino acid sequence: CASTEGSTYNSPLHF.

This chain links TRBV19 with TRBJ2-5, with TRBD1 identical over 8 bases. With V trimmed by 6 bases and J by 2 bases, 5 bases remained unmatched. The CDR3 has 14 residues. The germline gives CDR1 LNHDA, CDR2 SQIVND (reference sequence). The CDR3: CASRGTGRQETQYF. The CDR3 bases are TGTGCCAGTAGAGGGACAGGCCGGCAAGAGACCCAGTACTTC.

The chain carries TRBV19 and TRBJ1-5; no reliable D call. The germline V gene encodes CDR1 LNHDA and CDR2 SQIVND (reference sequence). V gave up 7 bases and J gave up 2 bases, with 9 bases separating them. The CDR3 is made up of 13 amino acids. The CDR3 nucleotides are TGTGCCAGTAATCCATGGGGCAATCAGCCCCAGCATTTT. Translation gives CASNPWGNQPQHF.

This sequence joins TRBV11-2 and TRBJ2-7, with TRBD2 matching 12 bases. Germline CDR1 and CDR2: SGHAT and FQNNGV. After removal of 6 bases from V and 2 bases from J, the junction contained 5 bases not matched to a gene. The CDR3 is 15 residues long. The CDR3 sequence: CASSQTSGSPYEQYF. The CDR3 DNA sequence: TGTGCCAGCAGTCAGACTAGCGGGAGTCCCTACGAGCAGTACTTC.

The V and J genes are TRBV10-3 and TRBJ1-6, with D uncertain. This CDR3 is built from 16 residues. CDR1 ENHRY and CDR2 SYGVKD come from the germline V gene. V was pared by 0 bases and J by 10 bases, with 16 bases between. The CDR3 nucleotides read TGTGCCATCAGTGAGTCTCTGGGAGGGATTGGGTCACCCCTCCACTTT. This gives the protein CAISESLGGIGSPLHF.

The V gene is TRBV9, the J gene TRBJ1-1; D call uncertain. The CDR3 extends over 14 amino acids. The germline V gene encodes CDR1 SGDLS and CDR2 YYNGEE. Trimming left V 10 bases short and J 0 bases short, with 16 bases between. CDR3 amino acids: CASPGRSMNTEAFF. Here the CDR3 DNA reads TGTGCCTCACCGGGGAGGAGCATGAACACTGAAGCTTTCTTT.

The CDR3 DNA follows: TGCGCCAGCAGCTTGGGTGACAGGGATAGAACTGAAGCTTTCTTT. Residues: CASSLGDRDRTEAFF. V is TRBV5-1 and J is TRBJ1-1; 7 bases are a match to TRBD1. CDR1 and CDR2 from the germline V gene are SGHRS and YFSETQ. CDR3 length: 15 residues. The V segment lost 0 bases and the J segment 5 bases; nucleotides outside the gene matches: 7.

The genes are TRBV7-2 and TRBJ2-1, with D possibly matching TRBD2 (6 bases). Trimming left V 2 bases short and J 7 bases short, with 6 bases between. Germline assignment: CDR1 SGHTA and CDR2 FQGNSA. CDR3 length: 12 amino acids. The CDR3 DNA sequence: TGTGCCAGCAGCTTACGGGGGAATGAGCAGTTCTTC. This encodes CASSLRGNEQFF.

The chain joins TRBV18 to TRBJ2-5; TRBD1 or TRBD2 may be the D gene (5 bases each). From germline, CDR1 is KGHSH and CDR2 LQKENI. Trimming left V 3 bases short and J 2 bases short, with 13 bases between. This CDR3 is built from 15 residues. CDR3 nucleotides: TGTGCCAGCTCACCGGGACGGAGAACTCAAGAGACCCAGTACTTC. It is translated as CASSPGRRTQETQYF.

This clone has only one observation. The chain has TRBV25-1 and TRBJ1-1; D is undetermined. The germline CDR1 and CDR2 sequences are MGHDK and SYGVNS. Trimming stripped 8 bases from V and 3 bases from J, with 19 bases between. The CDR3 spans 15 residues. DNA for the CDR3: TGTGCCAGCCTCCCCGCCGGACGGGCGGACACTGAAGCTTTCTTT. The encoded protein is CASLPAGRADTEAFF.

This chain uses TRBV7-3 with TRBJ2-2; D not certain. The germline V gene has CDR1 SGHTA and CDR2 FQGTGA. There are 15 residues in the CDR3. Trimming cost V 5 bases and J 2 bases, with 12 bases left between them. This CDR3 reads CASSPGPVNTGELFF. For the CDR3, the DNA is TGTGCCAGCAGCCCCGGCCCAGTCAACACCGGGGAGCTGTTTTTT.

V usage is TRBV9 and J usage is TRBJ2-2; 8 bases line up with TRBD1. V lost 0 bases to trimming and J lost 5 bases; unmatched junction nucleotides: 6. Germline values: CDR1 SGDLS, CDR2 YYNGEE. This CDR3 region has 16 residues. CDR3: CASSVGFQGATGELFF. In nucleotides, the CDR3 is TGTGCCAGCAGCGTAGGGTTTCAGGGGGCGACCGGGGAGCTGTTTTTT.

V and J are TRBV9 and TRBJ2-3; D may be TRBD1 (6 bases). The ends were cut back, 0 bases at V and 1 base at J, with 12 bases in the middle. Germline V CDR1 and CDR2: SGDLS, YYNGEE. The CDR3 is 16 residues long. CDR3 loop: CASSVEGVTGTDTQYF. CDR3 coding DNA: TGTGCCAGCAGCGTAGAGGGGGTTACGGGCACAGATACGCAGTATTTT.

This clone was detected only a few times. This chain uses TRBV29-1 with TRBJ1-2, with TRBD1 matching over 7 bases. CDR1 is SQVTM, CDR2 ANQGSEA, per germline. The CDR3 totals 12 residues. After removal of 4 bases from V and 3 bases from J, the junction contained 2 bases not matched to a gene. The CDR3, as DNA: TGCAGCGTTGTCGACAGGGACTATGGCTACACCTTC. It translates to CSVVDRDYGYTF.

The V call is TRBV19, the J call TRBJ1-5; 7 bases are a match to TRBD1. The V and J ends lost 4 bases and 0 bases, in that order; junction bases with no gene match: 9. Germline CDR1 LNHDA, CDR2 SQIVND (reference sequence). The CDR3 has 17 residues. CDR3 DNA sequence: TGTGCCAGTAGTACGACAGGGAGAGGGTATAGCAATCAGCCCCAGCATTTT. Its translation is CASSTTGRGYSNQPQHF.

The table lists this clone with a few counts. This chain joins TRBV4-2 and TRBJ2-3, with TRBD2 matching 10 bases. The CDR3 is made up of 15 amino acids. The germline V gene encodes CDR1 LGHNA and CDR2 YNFKEQ. The trim removed 3 bases at V and 11 bases at J, leaving 11 bases unmatched. In nucleotides, the CDR3 is TGTGCCAGCAGCCAGGACTTTAGCGGGAGGATGATGCAGTATTTT. This codes for CASSQDFSGRMMQYF.

The chain employs TRBV28 and TRBJ2-7, with a weak D call TRBD1 (6 bases). The length of the CDR3 is 16 residues. The V and J ends lost 4 bases and 0 bases respectively, with 16 bases between them. Germline lookup yields CDR1 MDHEN and CDR2 SYDVKM. The CDR3 region is CASSSYRARSSYEQYF. CDR3 DNA: TGTGCCAGCAGTTCATACAGGGCGCGGAGCTCCTACGAGCAGTACTTC.

The chain has TRBV2 and TRBJ1-6; 7 nucleotides align to TRBD1. The ends lost 6 bases at V and 4 bases at J; junction bases unmatched: 3. Germline V lookup: CDR1 SNHLY, CDR2 FYNNEI. This CDR3 has 14 residues. CDR3 in DNA: TGTGCCAGCAGGACGGGACAGTATAATTCACCCCTCCACTTT. It encodes CASRTGQYNSPLHF.

The chain combines TRBV6-5 with TRBJ1-1; TRBD1 matches at 10 bases. Germline-derived CDR1 and CDR2 are MNHEY and SVGAGI. After removal of 0 bases from V and 4 bases from J, the junction contained 5 bases not matched to a gene. This CDR3 has 16 residues. CDR3 DNA: TGTGCCAGCAGTTACTCGAGGACAGGGGGTTTCACTGAAGCTTTCTTT. Translating gives CASSYSRTGGFTEAFF.

The chain uses TRBV4-1 and TRBJ1-1; tentatively, D is TRBD1 (5 bases). V dropped 0 bases and J dropped 2 bases, with 16 bases sitting between them. From germline, CDR1 is MGHRA and CDR2 YSYEKL. The CDR3 totals 17 residues. The DNA for the CDR3 is TGCGCCAGCAGCCAAGACGGAGGGGTTCGCGGAAACACTGAAGCTTTCTTT. It translates to CASSQDGGVRGNTEAFF.